This T cell receptor (beta chain) was sequenced during a study of regulatory T cells in long-lasting Graves disease. The CDR3 is made up of 18 amino acids. Trimming removed 5 bases at V and 1 base at J, with 23 bases between. Documented time point: newly diagnosed GD, antithyroid drugs for less than 3 months. PBMC-derived RNA was used for the TCR library. Many counts were recorded for this clonotype. Investigators prepared the TCR beta libraries by applying iRepertoire HTBI primers and Arm-PCR of CDR3 regions. TCRdb called the multiplex PCR reads again in MiXCR, with one record for every CDR3 protein. Here the sample spans about 300,000 distinct CDR3 sequences, over 15% being singletons.

The sample consisted of peripheral blood mononuclear cells (PBMCs), taken at new diagnosis, from a patient treated with antithyroid drugs. This receptor was taken from a female donor with Graves disease. This rearrangement joins TRBV12-3 or TRBV12-4 to TRBJ1-1; the D gene is possibly TRBD1 (6 bases). In DNA form, the CDR3 reads TGTGCCAGCAGTCCACCCTGGGGGGCCACCGGTCCGAACACTGAAGCTTTCTTT. This gives the protein CASSPPWGATGPNTEAFF.